These 31 T cell receptor beta chains were all obtained from the same sample, sequenced in a study of technical replicates of blood from a handful of donors. Sequencing used immunoSEQ multiplex PCR; TCRdb keeps in-frame clones, though not all of them. This sample has about 68,000 clones, with around 97% found just once. The sequenced material came from T cells isolated from PBMCs. Source of these receptors: a human donor in good health.

V and J are TRBV7-9 and TRBJ2-7; weak D call: TRBD1 (6 bases). Trimming removed 2 bases at V and 6 bases at J, with 14 bases between. CDR1 and CDR2 (germline): SEHNR, FQNEAQ (reference sequence). This CDR3 comprises 14 residues. CDR3 region: CASSLLARGAEQYF. The CDR3 coding sequence is TGTGCCAGCAGCTTACTGGCCAGGGGAGCCGAGCAGTACTTC.

The V call is TRBV10-1, the J call TRBJ2-2; possible D gene TRBD1, 5 bases. Trimming cost V 8 bases and J 1 base, with 5 bases left between them. The V gene's germline CDR1 is WNHNN and CDR2 SYGVQD (reference sequence). The CDR3 sequence is 12 residues long. CDR3 nucleotide sequence: TGCGCCAGCGGACAGAACACCGGGGAGCTGTTTTTT. It is translated as CASGQNTGELFF.

The chain combines TRBV11-1 with TRBJ2-7; 7 positions match TRBD1. This CDR3 is 14 amino acids long. The V gene end was trimmed by 1 base and the J gene end by 3 bases; junction bases not matched to a gene: 3. Germline CDR1 and CDR2: SGHAT and FQDESV (reference sequence). CDR3 protein: CASSLEQGDYEQYF. DNA of the CDR3: TGTGCCAGCAGCTTAGAGCAGGGGGACTACGAGCAGTACTTC.

This chain connects TRBV13 to TRBJ1-4, with D possibly TRBD1 on 6 matching bases. The CDR3 runs to 15 residues. Between the trimmed V and J ends, which lost 0 bases and 7 bases, there was a span of 12 bases. The germline CDR1 and CDR2 sequences are PRHDT and FYEKMQ (reference sequence). The CDR3 bases are TGTGCCAGCAGCTTAGGCACCGGGGGGCCTGAAAAACTGTTTTTT. It codes for CASSLGTGGPEKLFF.

Here the CDR3 reads CASREGQGADTGELFF. DNA of the CDR3: TGTGCCAGCAGAGAGGGACAGGGGGCCGACACCGGGGAGCTGTTTTTT. V is TRBV28 and J is TRBJ2-2; 12 bases match TRBD1. Germline values: CDR1 MDHEN, CDR2 SYDVKM. The CDR3 is 16 amino acids. Trimming removed 6 bases from V and 3 bases from J; junction bases left unmatched: 5.

V and J are TRBV4-2 and TRBJ2-7; possible D gene TRBD1, 5 bases. The CDR3 spans 14 residues. Deletions cut 1 base from V and 5 bases from J, with 12 bases between. CDR1 is LGHNA, CDR2 YNFKEQ, per germline. DNA of the CDR3: TGTGCCAGCAGCCAAGGGCAAGGGGCTAACGAGCAGTACTTC. The encoded protein is CASSQGQGANEQYF.

V usage is TRBV28 and J usage is TRBJ2-1, with D possibly matching TRBD2 (5 bases). The V gene's germline CDR1 is MDHEN and CDR2 SYDVKM. Between the trimmed V and J ends, which lost 5 bases and 7 bases, there was a span of 12 bases. The length of the CDR3 is 13 residues. This CDR3 reads CASSPARGNEQFF. The CDR3 DNA reads as TGTGCCAGCAGTCCCGCCCGGGGTAATGAGCAGTTCTTC.

V usage is TRBV7-6 and J usage is TRBJ1-2; 8 bases fit TRBD1. The CDR3 consists of 13 residues. Per germline, CDR1 SGHVS and CDR2 FNYEAQ. V gave up 1 base and J gave up 8 bases; unmatched junction bases: 3. The CDR3 coding sequence is TGTGCCAGCAGCTTAGGGACAGGGTGGGGCTACACCTTC. This translates into CASSLGTGWGYTF.

V and J are TRBV6-1 and TRBJ2-1; tentative D call: TRBD2 (5 bases). Per germline, CDR1 MNHNS and CDR2 SASEGT. The ends were cut back, 6 bases at V and 3 bases at J, with 9 bases in the middle. The CDR3 has 13 amino acids. In nucleotides, the CDR3 is TGTGCCAGCAGACGGGAAATCTACAATGAGCAGTTCTTC. Residues: CASRREIYNEQFF.

CDR3 in amino acids: CAISEPNTEAFF. CDR3 in DNA: TGTGCCATCAGTGAGCCTAACACTGAAGCTTTCTTT. V and J are TRBV10-3 and TRBJ1-1; D is unclear. This CDR3 comprises 12 residues. Trimming left V 2 bases short and J 2 bases short, with 3 bases between. Per germline, CDR1 ENHRY and CDR2 SYGVKD.

The chain recombines TRBV2 with TRBJ1-5, with 7 bases lining up with TRBD1. The CDR3 contains 15 residues. Germline V gene lookup returns CDR1 SNHLY and CDR2 FYNNEI. The V segment lost 2 bases and the J segment 3 bases; nucleotides outside the gene matches: 4. The DNA of the CDR3 is TGTGCCAGCAGTGAATGGGACAGTTTCAATCAGCCCCAGCATTTT. Amino acids: CASSEWDSFNQPQHF.

The CDR3 coding sequence is TGTGCCAGCAGCTCCTATAGACAGGGGTTGAACGCCGATGGCTACACCTTC. Encoded protein: CASSSYRQGLNADGYTF. The chain couples TRBV9 to TRBJ1-2; 8 bases agree with TRBD1. Germline V gene sequence: CDR1 SGDLS, CDR2 YYNGEE. Trimming removed 4 bases from V and 6 bases from J; junction bases left unmatched: 17. This CDR3 is 17 amino acids long.

The rearrangement joins TRBV7-3 to TRBJ2-7; TRBD2 is a possible D gene (6 bases). The germline CDR1 and CDR2 sequences are SGHTA and FQGTGA. The CDR3 has 15 residues. Trimming pared 0 bases from V and 0 bases from J, leaving 9 bases between. The CDR3 DNA sequence: TGTGCCAGCAGCTTAACGGGTAGCGGCTCCTACGAGCAGTACTTC. It translates to CASSLTGSGSYEQYF.

V gene TRBV5-6 combines with J gene TRBJ2-3; 7 bases match TRBD1. The CDR3 is made up of 15 amino acids. Germline trimming cut 1 base from V and 1 base from J; bases unmatched to any gene: 3. CDR1 and CDR2 from the germline V gene are SGHDT and YYEEEE. The CDR3 nucleotides read TGTGCCAGCAGCTTGACCGGGACAGGCACAGATACGCAGTATTTT. Residues: CASSLTGTGTDTQYF.

The chain carries TRBV6-5 and TRBJ2-7, with D perhaps matching TRBD1 (6 bases). The CDR3 extends over 13 amino acids. Germline CDR1 MNHEY, CDR2 SVGAGI. Trimming removed 4 bases at V and 2 bases at J, with 9 bases between. The CDR3 coding sequence is TGTGCCAGCAGTTTTCACAGGGCCTACGAGCAGTACTTC. Residues: CASSFHRAYEQYF.

The CDR3 bases are TGTGCCAGCAGCCACACCCCCTACGAGCAGTACTTC. This translates into CASSHTPYEQYF. The gene calls are TRBV28 and TRBJ2-7, with D uncertain. The CDR3 loop spans 12 amino acids. V was pared by 6 bases and J by 2 bases, with 8 bases between. The germline V gene has CDR1 MDHEN and CDR2 SYDVKM.

The gene calls are TRBV6-1 and TRBJ2-7, with 9 bases fitting TRBD2. With 4 bases clipped from V and 3 bases from J, the junction kept 1 base outside the gene matches. The CDR3 runs 13 residues. Germline lookup yields CDR1 MNHNS and CDR2 SASEGT. CDR3 loop: CASSGLAVYEQYF. The CDR3 nucleotides read TGTGCCAGCAGTGGACTAGCGGTCTACGAGCAGTACTTC.

This chain uses TRBV5-1 with TRBJ2-3; D may be TRBD2 (5 bases). The CDR3 sequence is 15 residues long. Germline V gene sequence: CDR1 SGHRS, CDR2 YFSETQ. The V end lost 3 bases, the J end lost 2 bases, and 13 bases lay between the germline ends. The CDR3 sequence is CASSSTMGDTDTQYF. DNA of the CDR3: TGCGCCAGCAGCTCCACTATGGGAGACACAGATACGCAGTATTTT.

The V call is TRBV7-9, the J call TRBJ2-1; a weak D match, TRBD2 (6 bases). Germline V lookup: CDR1 SEHNR, CDR2 FQNEAQ (reference sequence). This CDR3 is 15 amino acids long. V lost 1 base to trimming and J lost 9 bases, with 16 bases between them. The CDR3 here is CASSLDRELRSEQFF. CDR3 DNA sequence: TGTGCCAGCAGCTTAGATCGGGAGTTGCGTAGTGAGCAGTTCTTC.

This chain connects TRBV4-3 to TRBJ1-5; D call uncertain. Germline values: CDR1 LGHNA, CDR2 YSLEER. The V and J ends lost 2 bases and 5 bases respectively, with 7 bases between them. The CDR3 sequence is 13 residues long. Here the CDR3 DNA reads TGCGCCAGCAGCCAAAACGTAGATCAGCCCCAGCATTTT. Encoded protein: CASSQNVDQPQHF.

This clone was detected a few times. The V call is TRBV2, the J call TRBJ2-2; TRBD2 is a possible D gene (6 bases). The CDR3 loop spans 15 amino acids. V lost 10 bases to trimming and J lost 3 bases, with 18 bases between them. Germline-derived CDR1 and CDR2 are SNHLY and FYNNEI. The CDR3 region is CATRRGSSDTGELFF. The CDR3 DNA follows: TGTGCCACCCGGCGGGGAAGCAGCGACACCGGGGAGCTGTTTTTT. The full variable domain, completed using reference TRBV2 and TRBJ2-2, is EPEVTQTPSHQVTQMGQEVILRCVPISNHLYFYWYRQILGQKVEFLVSFYNNEISEKSEIFDDQFSVERPDGSNFTLKIRSTKLEDSAMYFCATRRGSSDTGELFFGEGSRLTVL.

The chain links TRBV14 to TRBJ2-1; TRBD2 matches 8 bases. V was clipped by 0 bases and J by 6 bases; unmatched bases: 7. The CDR3 spans 16 residues. CDR1 is SGHDN, CDR2 FVKESK, per germline. DNA for the CDR3: TGTGCCAGCAGCCAAGATCTGGGACTAGAAACCAATGAGCAGTTCTTC. Residues: CASSQDLGLETNEQFF.

This rearrangement joins TRBV18 to TRBJ1-5; D is unresolved. Germline loops: CDR1 KGHSH, CDR2 LQKENI. The CDR3 contains 15 residues. The germline V and J ends were trimmed by 3 bases and 0 bases, with 9 bases remaining between them. The CDR3 spells CASSPGSSSNQPQHF. CDR3 DNA sequence: TGTGCCAGCTCACCCGGTAGTTCTAGCAATCAGCCCCAGCATTTT.

The chain links TRBV6-5 to TRBJ1-2; TRBD1 aligns across 10 bases. The CDR3 is 13 residues long. The germline gives CDR1 MNHEY, CDR2 SVGAGI. V trimming: 9 bases; J trimming: 5 bases; junction bases outside the gene matches: 6. CDR3 in DNA: TGTGCCAGTAGACAGGGGGCGCGGTATGGCTACACCTTC. Translated: CASRQGARYGYTF.

The chain joins TRBV9 to TRBJ1-5; D ambiguous. The ends were cut back, 3 bases at V and 4 bases at J, with 11 bases in the middle. This CDR3 region has 14 residues. Germline CDR1 SGDLS, CDR2 YYNGEE. DNA for the CDR3: TGTGCCAGCAGCGGCGACGGGAGAAATCAGCCCCAGCATTTT. Protein sequence: CASSGDGRNQPQHF.

This clone was found once. This chain uses TRBV4-3 with TRBJ2-7; D is uncertain. The germline V and J ends were trimmed by 0 bases and 1 base, with 13 bases remaining between them. The CDR3 length is 16 residues. Looked up from germline, CDR1 is LGHNA and CDR2 is YSLEER. Written as DNA, the CDR3 is TGCGCCAGCAGCCAAGACCCGACTCCCGAGTCCTACGAGCAGTACTTC. This codes for CASSQDPTPESYEQYF.

The chain carries TRBV19 and TRBJ1-2; perhaps TRBD1 as D (6 bases). The germline V gene has CDR1 LNHDA and CDR2 SQIVND (reference sequence). Trimming stripped 5 bases from V and 6 bases from J, with 13 bases between. The CDR3 consists of 13 residues. CDR3 protein: CASSPEGDHGYTF. DNA for the CDR3: TGTGCCAGTAGTCCAGAGGGGGACCATGGCTACACCTTC.

This clone showed up just once. V usage is TRBV6-5 and J usage is TRBJ1-2, with TRBD1 matching over 7 bases. V gave up 0 bases and J gave up 4 bases; unmatched junction bases: 8. CDR3 length equals 16 residues. Germline CDR1 reads MNHEY; CDR2 reads SVGAGI. CDR3: CASSYSRIQGTYGYTF. The CDR3 bases are TGTGCCAGCAGTTACTCGCGGATACAGGGGACCTATGGCTACACCTTC.

The J gene is TRBJ1-5, the V gene TRBV4-1, with unresolved D. V was pared by 0 bases and J by 5 bases, with 8 bases between. The CDR3 consists of 14 residues. The germline V gene has CDR1 MGHRA and CDR2 YSYEKL. The CDR3 spells CASSQDTPDQPQHF. The CDR3 coding sequence is TGCGCCAGCAGCCAAGACACTCCGGATCAGCCCCAGCATTTT.

The V and J genes are TRBV25-1 and TRBJ2-2; tentative D call: TRBD2 (6 bases). Germline CDR1 reads MGHDK; CDR2 reads SYGVNS. V shed 8 bases and J shed 7 bases, with 17 bases lying between them. CDR3 length: 14 amino acids. CDR3 nucleotides: TGTGCCAGCCGCCGGGACTCAGGCATCGGGGAGCTGTTTTTT. Its translation: CASRRDSGIGELFF.

This rearrangement joins TRBV5-4 to TRBJ1-3; 7 bases are a match to TRBD1. This CDR3 comprises 17 residues. From germline, CDR1 is SGHNT and CDR2 YYREEE (reference sequence). Trimming removed 3 bases from V and 0 bases from J; junction bases left unmatched: 9. In DNA, the CDR3 is TGTGCCAGCAGCTCTCTACAGGGGACCTACTCTGGAAACACCATATATTTT. It specifies CASSSLQGTYSGNTIYF.